This is a list of T cell receptor beta chains from one sample in a study of CD8 T cells in Susac syndrome. One entry per CDR3 protein, called by TCRdb with MiXCR from the immunoSEQ multiplex PCR reads. The sample comprises over 130,000 distinct CDR3 sequences, 85% to 95% of which are singletons, and about 0.11% rests with the top ten. Input material: CD4+ T cells from PBMCs. These receptors all come from a human donor with multiple sclerosis. Both conserved end residues are part of each CDR3. A D gene is named only where the DNA matches it firmly. Clone size is shown for a subset of rows, as once, few, many or a class of expanded clone.

>TRBJ1-5|NA|TRBV6-2/TRBV6-3|once
CASIHADRPNQPQHF
TGTGCCAGCATCCACGCGGACAGACCCAATCAGCCCCAGCATTTT
>TRBJ2-7|NA|TRBV2|NA
CASSEALGSYEQYF
TGTGCCAGCAGTGAAGCGCTTGGCTCCTACGAGCAGTACTTC
>TRBJ2-3|TRBD1|TRBV3-1|NA
CASSQVLGQRADTQYF
TGTGCCAGCAGCCAAGTTTTGGGACAGAGGGCAGATACGCAGTATTTT
>TRBJ2-2|TRBD2|TRBV20-1|NA
CSAPQAGGTGELFF
TGCAGTGCTCCTCAAGCGGGGGGGACCGGGGAGCTGTTTTTT
>TRBJ2-2|TRBD2|TRBV7-2|once
CASSSASGSTGELFF
TGTGCCAGCAGCTCCGCTAGCGGGAGCACCGGGGAGCTGTTTTTT
>TRBJ2-3|TRBD2|TRBV18|NA
CASSPPVASGVQDTQYF
TGTGCCAGCTCACCACCTGTTGCTAGCGGGGTTCAGGATACGCAGTATTTT
>TRBJ2-5|NA|TRBV7-9|NA
CASSLGARETQYF
TGTGCCAGCAGCTTAGGGGCCCGGGAGACCCAGTACTTC
>TRBJ2-2|TRBD2|TRBV6-1|NA
CASRTSGRRGYTGELFF
TGTGCCAGCAGGACTAGCGGGAGGCGCGGGTACACCGGGGAGCTGTTTTTT
>TRBJ1-2|NA|TRBV28|NA
CASRETGGYTF
TGTGCCAGCAGGGAGACGGGGGGCTACACCTTC
>TRBJ1-2|NA|TRBV15|NA
CATSREAYGYTF
TGTGCCACCAGCAGAGAGGCCTATGGCTACACCTTC
>TRBJ2-5|NA|TRBV7-9|once
CASSFSLSETQYF
TGTGCCAGCAGCTTCTCCTTGTCGGAGACCCAGTACTTC
>TRBJ2-1|TRBD2|TRBV4-1|NA
CASSQASGGSYNEQFF
TGCGCCAGCAGCCAAGCTAGCGGGGGTTCCTACAATGAGCAGTTCTTC